A selection of T cell receptor beta chains follows, all from one sample in a study of blood T cell repertoires in COVID-19. Profiled with immunoSEQ multiplex PCR; TCRdb holds only in-frame clones, not every one. Among 150,000 to 200,000 clones listed, 85% to 90% were seen once. The specimen was peripheral blood. These receptors were obtained from a woman in her 70s with COVID-19, enrolled during active disease. The CDR3 runs from the conserved cysteine through the conserved F or W. The order of the fields is CDR3 protein, V gene, J gene.

cdr3_aa: CASSQGVGAEEKLFF
v_call: TRBV4-1
j_call: TRBJ1-4

cdr3_aa: CASSLTRADEKLFF
v_call: TRBV5-1
j_call: TRBJ1-4

cdr3_aa: CSVAGVAGGNEQFF
v_call: TRBV29-1
j_call: TRBJ2-1

cdr3_aa: CASRIGPNRGYTF
v_call: TRBV28
j_call: TRBJ1-2

cdr3_aa: CASSQDSFRDRRGPQHF
v_call: TRBV4-1
j_call: TRBJ1-5

cdr3_aa: CASSYPGTSDTDTQYF
v_call: TRBV6-2/TRBV6-3
j_call: TRBJ2-3

cdr3_aa: CSGGGPRETQYF
v_call: TRBV29-1
j_call: TRBJ2-5

cdr3_aa: CASRFSGSPDTQYF
v_call: TRBV28
j_call: TRBJ2-3

cdr3_aa: CASSFSAEGEQYF
v_call: TRBV19
j_call: TRBJ2-7

cdr3_aa: CASSYSTGGFSPLHF
v_call: TRBV6-7
j_call: TRBJ1-6

cdr3_aa: CASSQGQGRYEQYF
v_call: TRBV5-1
j_call: TRBJ2-7

cdr3_aa: CASSEAVAGRESIQYF
v_call: TRBV2
j_call: TRBJ2-4

cdr3_aa: CASSSAYREHQPQHF
v_call: TRBV28
j_call: TRBJ1-5

cdr3_aa: CASSYLADYNEQFF
v_call: TRBV11-3
j_call: TRBJ2-1

cdr3_aa: CASSRGTGEYEQYF
v_call: TRBV6-2/TRBV6-3
j_call: TRBJ2-7

cdr3_aa: CSVSGTGGPGELFF
v_call: TRBV29-1
j_call: TRBJ2-2

cdr3_aa: CASREKAGVRNTEAFF
v_call: TRBV27
j_call: TRBJ1-1

cdr3_aa: CASSLIATGGAEAFF
v_call: TRBV5-1
j_call: TRBJ1-1

cdr3_aa: CAGRQGATDTQYF
v_call: TRBV12-3/TRBV12-4
j_call: TRBJ2-3

cdr3_aa: CASSSFGTEAFF
v_call: TRBV6-5
j_call: TRBJ1-1

cdr3_aa: CASSQDSAGGTDTQYF
v_call: TRBV5-1
j_call: TRBJ2-3

cdr3_aa: CASSLSGTGSYEQYF
v_call: TRBV7-6
j_call: TRBJ2-7

cdr3_aa: CASTVGTADGKTQYF
v_call: TRBV5-5
j_call: TRBJ2-5

cdr3_aa: CASSSRRGGTGELFF
v_call: TRBV7-3
j_call: TRBJ2-2

cdr3_aa: CARSWGDRGREEVDEQYF
v_call: TRBV5-3
j_call: TRBJ2-7

cdr3_aa: CASSLGSYGYTF
v_call: TRBV28
j_call: TRBJ1-2

cdr3_aa: CASSPPSGRTTDTQYF
v_call: TRBV18
j_call: TRBJ2-3

cdr3_aa: CAIRVGGTEAFF
v_call: TRBV10-3
j_call: TRBJ1-1

cdr3_aa: CASSETSWQGYSNQPQHF
v_call: TRBV2
j_call: TRBJ1-5

cdr3_aa: CASSLRGASGNTIYF
v_call: TRBV2
j_call: TRBJ1-3

cdr3_aa: CASSSDRVAGYTF
v_call: TRBV7-8
j_call: TRBJ1-2

cdr3_aa: CASSVGLAGSNEQFF
v_call: TRBV9
j_call: TRBJ2-1

cdr3_aa: CASSDTGASYNEQFF
v_call: TRBV4-1
j_call: TRBJ2-1

cdr3_aa: CASSQDRIFQNEQFF
v_call: TRBV3-1/TRBV3-2
j_call: TRBJ2-1

cdr3_aa: CASGLVLGRPGGGLSSYEQYF
v_call: TRBV12-5
j_call: TRBJ2-7

cdr3_aa: CASSQGPGAFF
v_call: TRBV4-2
j_call: TRBJ1-1

cdr3_aa: CASSIQGTGEKLFF
v_call: TRBV19
j_call: TRBJ1-4